This T cell receptor (beta chain) was recorded in a study of T cell responses to AZD1222 COVID-19 vaccine. The CDR3 totals 16 residues. Trimming removed 2 bases from V and 6 bases from J, with 17 bases in between. Germline CDR1 SGHVS, CDR2 FQNEAQ. On this clone itself: Its antigen is unknown.

Profiling relied on immunoSEQ multiplex PCR, and the TCRdb table lists in-frame clones only, not all of them. The sample carries about 140,000 clones, around 90% recorded once. General observations from the study: CD4 TCRs linked to vaccination spanned spike, dominating at 160-218 and 743-854. Rises in breadth and depth of Spike-specific TCRs came after two AZD1222 doses. Females outnumbered males among donors, who were mostly white British; clonal diversity was possibly underestimated. Of the AZD1222 recipients, only five or six were seropositive at baseline.

The TCR comes from an adult in good health. The sample in question was peripheral blood, obtained on day 0 of AZD1222 vaccination. The rearrangement uses TRBV7-8 and TRBJ1-5; D is unresolved. In DNA form, the CDR3 reads TGTGCCAGCAGCTTAAGAGAGCCAGGTAGTCCTCAGCCCCAGCATTTT. Translating it yields CASSLREPGSPQPQHF.